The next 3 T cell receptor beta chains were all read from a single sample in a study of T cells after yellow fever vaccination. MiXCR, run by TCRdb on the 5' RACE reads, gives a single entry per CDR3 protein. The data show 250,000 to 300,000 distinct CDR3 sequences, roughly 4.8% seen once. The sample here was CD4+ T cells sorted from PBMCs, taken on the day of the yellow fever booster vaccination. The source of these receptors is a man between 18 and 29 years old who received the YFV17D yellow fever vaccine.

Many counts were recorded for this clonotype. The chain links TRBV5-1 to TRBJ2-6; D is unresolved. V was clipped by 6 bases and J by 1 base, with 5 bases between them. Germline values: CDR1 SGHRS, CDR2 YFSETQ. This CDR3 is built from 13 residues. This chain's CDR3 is CASTLSGANVLTF. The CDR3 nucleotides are TGCGCCAGCACCCTTTCTGGGGCCAACGTCCTGACTTTC.

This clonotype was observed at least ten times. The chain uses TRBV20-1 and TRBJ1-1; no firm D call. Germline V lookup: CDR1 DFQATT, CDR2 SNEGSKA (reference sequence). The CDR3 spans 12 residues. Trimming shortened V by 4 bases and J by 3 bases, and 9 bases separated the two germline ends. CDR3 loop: CSATGFYTEAFF. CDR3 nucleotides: TGCAGTGCTACTGGGTTTTACACTGAAGCTTTCTTT.

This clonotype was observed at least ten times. CDR3 amino acids: CASRDSSNQPQHF. CDR3 bases: TGTGCCAGCAGGGACAGCAGCAATCAGCCCCAGCATTTT. The chain recombines TRBV6-5 with TRBJ1-5, with a weak D call TRBD1 (6 bases). Germline CDR1 and CDR2: MNHEY and SVGAGI. V was cut by 6 bases and J by 1 base, with 7 bases left in between. This CDR3 contains 13 residues.